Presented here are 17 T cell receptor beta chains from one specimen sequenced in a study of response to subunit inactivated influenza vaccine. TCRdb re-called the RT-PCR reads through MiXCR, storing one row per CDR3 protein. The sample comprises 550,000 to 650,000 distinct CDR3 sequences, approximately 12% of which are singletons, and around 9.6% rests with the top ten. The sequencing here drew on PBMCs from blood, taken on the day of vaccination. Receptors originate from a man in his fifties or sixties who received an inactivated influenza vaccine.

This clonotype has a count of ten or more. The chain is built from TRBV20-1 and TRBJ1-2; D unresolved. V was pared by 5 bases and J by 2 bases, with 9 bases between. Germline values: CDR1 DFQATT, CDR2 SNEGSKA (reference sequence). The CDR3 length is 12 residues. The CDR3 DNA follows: TGCAGTGCTCAAACACGCAACTATGGCTACACCTTC. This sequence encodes CSAQTRNYGYTF.

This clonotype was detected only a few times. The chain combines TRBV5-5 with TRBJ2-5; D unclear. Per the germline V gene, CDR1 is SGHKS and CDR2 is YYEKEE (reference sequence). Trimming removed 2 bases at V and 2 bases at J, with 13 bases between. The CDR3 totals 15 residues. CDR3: CASSFPRVGQETQYF. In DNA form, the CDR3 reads TGTGCCAGCAGCTTTCCTAGGGTCGGGCAAGAGACCCAGTACTTC. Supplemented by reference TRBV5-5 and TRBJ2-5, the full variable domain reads DAGVTQSPTHLIKTRGQQVTLRCSPISGHKSVSWYQQVLGQGPQFIFQYYEKEERGRGNFPDRFSARQFPNYSSELNVNALLLGDSALYLCASSFPRVGQETQYFGPGTRLLVL.

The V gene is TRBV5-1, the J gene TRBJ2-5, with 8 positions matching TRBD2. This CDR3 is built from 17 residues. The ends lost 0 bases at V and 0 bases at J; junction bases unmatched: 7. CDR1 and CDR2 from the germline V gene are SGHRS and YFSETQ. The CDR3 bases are TGCGCCAGCAGCTTGGCCCGGGGGGGCCAATACCAAGAGACCCAGTACTTC. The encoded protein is CASSLARGGQYQETQYF.

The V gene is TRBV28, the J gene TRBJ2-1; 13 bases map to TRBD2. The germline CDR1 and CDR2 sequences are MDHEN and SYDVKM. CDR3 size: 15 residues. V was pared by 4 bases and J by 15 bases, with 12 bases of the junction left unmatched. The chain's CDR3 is CASSSTSGRAGFVFF. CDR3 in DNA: TGTGCCAGCAGTTCCACTAGCGGGAGGGCCGGTTTTGTGTTCTTC. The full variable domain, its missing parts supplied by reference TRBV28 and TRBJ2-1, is DVKVTQSSRYLVKRTGEKVFLECVQDMDHENMFWYRQDPGLGLRLIYFSYDVKMKEKGDIPEGYSVSREKKERFSLILESASTNQTSMYLCASSSTSGRAGFVFFGPGTRLTVL.

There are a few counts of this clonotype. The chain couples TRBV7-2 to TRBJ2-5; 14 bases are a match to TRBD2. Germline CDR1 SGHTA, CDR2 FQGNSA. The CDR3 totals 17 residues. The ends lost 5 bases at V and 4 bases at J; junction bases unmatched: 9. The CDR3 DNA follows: TGTGCCAGCAGCACAGGGACTAGCGGGGGTATAGGAGAGACCCAGTACTTC. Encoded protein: CASSTGTSGGIGETQYF.

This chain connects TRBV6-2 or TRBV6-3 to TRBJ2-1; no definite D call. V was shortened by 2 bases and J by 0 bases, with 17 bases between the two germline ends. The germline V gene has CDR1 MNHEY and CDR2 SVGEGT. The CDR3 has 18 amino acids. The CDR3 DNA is TGTGCCAGCAGTTACAGCCCCCAGGCACCTAGCTCCTACAATGAGCAGTTCTTC. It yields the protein CASSYSPQAPSSYNEQFF.

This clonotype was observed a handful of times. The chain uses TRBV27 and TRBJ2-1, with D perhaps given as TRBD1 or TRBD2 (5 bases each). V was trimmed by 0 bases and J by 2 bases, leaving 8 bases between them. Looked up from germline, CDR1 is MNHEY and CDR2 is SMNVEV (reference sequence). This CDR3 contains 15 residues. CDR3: CASSLSGAAYNEQFF. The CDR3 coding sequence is TGTGCCAGCAGTTTATCCGGGGCTGCCTACAATGAGCAGTTCTTC.

The CDR3 is CASSQTGFAPGGFF. In DNA, the CDR3 is TGCGCCAGCAGCCAGACCGGTTTCGCCCCCGGGGGGTTCTTC. The chain uses TRBV4-1 and TRBJ2-1, with D maybe TRBD2 (6 bases). From germline, CDR1 is MGHRA and CDR2 YSYEKL. Between the trimmed V and J ends, which lost 3 bases and 15 bases, there was a span of 21 bases. This CDR3 has 14 residues.

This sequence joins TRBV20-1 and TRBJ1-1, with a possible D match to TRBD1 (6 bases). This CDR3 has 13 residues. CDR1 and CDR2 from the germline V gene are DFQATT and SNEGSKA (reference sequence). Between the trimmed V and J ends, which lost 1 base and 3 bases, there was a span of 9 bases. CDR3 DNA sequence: TGCAGTGCTAGAGTCGAGGGGGACACTGAAGCTTTCTTT. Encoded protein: CSARVEGDTEAFF.

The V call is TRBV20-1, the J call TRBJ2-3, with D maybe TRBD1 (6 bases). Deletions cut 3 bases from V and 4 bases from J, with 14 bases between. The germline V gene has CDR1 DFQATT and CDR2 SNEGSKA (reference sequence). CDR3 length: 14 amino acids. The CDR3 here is CSARSSGGADTQYF. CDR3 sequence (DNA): TGCAGTGCTAGGTCCTCTGGGGGCGCAGATACGCAGTATTTT.

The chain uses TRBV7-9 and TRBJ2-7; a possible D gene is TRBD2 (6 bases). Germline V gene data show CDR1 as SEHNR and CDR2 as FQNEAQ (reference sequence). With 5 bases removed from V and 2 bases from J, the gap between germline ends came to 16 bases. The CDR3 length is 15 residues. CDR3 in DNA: TGTGCCAGCAGCCCACCGGGACTGGTGACCTACGAGCAGTACTTC. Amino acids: CASSPPGLVTYEQYF.

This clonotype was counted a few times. CDR3: CSAYSGTGDEQYF. In DNA form, the CDR3 reads TGCAGTGCCTACTCAGGGACCGGGGACGAGCAGTACTTC. The chain uses TRBV20-1 and TRBJ2-7; D possibly uses TRBD1 or TRBD2 (5 bases each). V was trimmed by 6 bases and J by 5 bases, leaving 17 bases between them. In germline, CDR1 is DFQATT, CDR2 SNEGSKA (reference sequence). This CDR3 is built from 13 residues.

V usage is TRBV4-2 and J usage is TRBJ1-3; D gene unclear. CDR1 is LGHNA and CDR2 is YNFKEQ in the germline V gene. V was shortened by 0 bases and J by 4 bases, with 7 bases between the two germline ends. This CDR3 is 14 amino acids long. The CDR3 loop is CASSQDPAGNTIYF. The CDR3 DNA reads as TGTGCCAGCAGCCAAGATCCCGCGGGAAACACCATATATTTT.

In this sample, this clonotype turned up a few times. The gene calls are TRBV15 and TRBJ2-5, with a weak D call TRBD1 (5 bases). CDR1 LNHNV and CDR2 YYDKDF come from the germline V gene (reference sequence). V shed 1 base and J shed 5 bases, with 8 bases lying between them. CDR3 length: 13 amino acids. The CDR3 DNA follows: TGTGCCACCAGCAGAGTACCAGGGGAGACCCAGTACTTC. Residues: CATSRVPGETQYF.

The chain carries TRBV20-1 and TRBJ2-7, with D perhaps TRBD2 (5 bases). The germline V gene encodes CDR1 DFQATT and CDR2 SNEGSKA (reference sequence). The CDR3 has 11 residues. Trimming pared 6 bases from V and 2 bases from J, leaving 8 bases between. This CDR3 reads CSAVSAYEQYF. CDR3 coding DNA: TGCAGTGCGGTTAGCGCCTACGAGCAGTACTTC.

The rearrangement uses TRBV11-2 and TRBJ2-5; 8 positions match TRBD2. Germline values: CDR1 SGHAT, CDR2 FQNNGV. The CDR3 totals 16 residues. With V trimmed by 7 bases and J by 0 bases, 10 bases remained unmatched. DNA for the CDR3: TGTGCCAGCACCCCCAGGCCAGCGGGGGACCAAGAGACCCAGTACTTC. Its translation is CASTPRPAGDQETQYF.

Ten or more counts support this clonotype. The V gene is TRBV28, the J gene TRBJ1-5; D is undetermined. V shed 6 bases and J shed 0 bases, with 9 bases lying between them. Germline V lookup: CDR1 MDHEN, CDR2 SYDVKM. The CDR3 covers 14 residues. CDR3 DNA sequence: TGTGCCAGCAGCCTTGGCGGTAGCAATCAGCCCCAGCATTTT. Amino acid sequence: CASSLGGSNQPQHF.